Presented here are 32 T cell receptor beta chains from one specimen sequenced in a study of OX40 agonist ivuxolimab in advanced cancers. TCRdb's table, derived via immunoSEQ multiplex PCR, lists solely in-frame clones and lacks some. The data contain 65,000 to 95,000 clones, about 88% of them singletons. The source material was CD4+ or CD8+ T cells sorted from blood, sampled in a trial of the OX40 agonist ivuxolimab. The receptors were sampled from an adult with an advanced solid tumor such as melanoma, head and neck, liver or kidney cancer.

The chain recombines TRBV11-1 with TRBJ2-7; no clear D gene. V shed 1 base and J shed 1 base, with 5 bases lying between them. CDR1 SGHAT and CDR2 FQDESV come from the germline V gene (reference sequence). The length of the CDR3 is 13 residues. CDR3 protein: CASSLVGSYEQYF. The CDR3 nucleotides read TGTGCCAGCAGCTTAGTTGGGTCCTACGAGCAGTACTTC.

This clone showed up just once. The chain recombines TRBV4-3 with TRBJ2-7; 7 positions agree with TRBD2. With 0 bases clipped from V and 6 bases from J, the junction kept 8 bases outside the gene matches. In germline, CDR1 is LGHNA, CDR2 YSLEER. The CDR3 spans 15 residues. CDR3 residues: CASSQDRREDFEQYF. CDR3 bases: TGCGCCAGCAGCCAAGACCGACGGGAGGACTTCGAGCAGTACTTC.

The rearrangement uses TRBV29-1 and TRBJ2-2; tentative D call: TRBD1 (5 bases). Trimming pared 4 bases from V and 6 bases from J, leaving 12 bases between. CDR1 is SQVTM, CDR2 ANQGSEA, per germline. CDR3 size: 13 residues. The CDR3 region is CSVVRRGPGELFF. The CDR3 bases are TGCAGCGTTGTCCGAAGGGGTCCCGGGGAGCTGTTTTTT.

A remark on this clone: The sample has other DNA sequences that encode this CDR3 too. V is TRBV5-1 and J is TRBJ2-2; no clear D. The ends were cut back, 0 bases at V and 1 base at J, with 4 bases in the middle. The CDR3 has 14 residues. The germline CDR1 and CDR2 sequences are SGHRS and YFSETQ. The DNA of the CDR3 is TGCGCCAGCAGCTTGGAAGGGAACACCGGGGAGCTGTTTTTT. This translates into CASSLEGNTGELFF.

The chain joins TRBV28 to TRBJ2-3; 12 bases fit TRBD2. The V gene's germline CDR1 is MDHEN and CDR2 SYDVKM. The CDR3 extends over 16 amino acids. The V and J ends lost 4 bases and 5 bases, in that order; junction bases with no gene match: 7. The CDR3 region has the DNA TGTGCCAGCAGTTCCCCTAGCGGGGGGGTGGGAGATACGCAGTATTTT. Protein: CASSSPSGGVGDTQYF.

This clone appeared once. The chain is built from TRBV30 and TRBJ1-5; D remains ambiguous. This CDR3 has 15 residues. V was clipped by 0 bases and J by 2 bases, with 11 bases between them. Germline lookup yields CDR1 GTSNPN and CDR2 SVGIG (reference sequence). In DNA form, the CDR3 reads TGTGCCTGGAGTGTCTCGGGTGGTGGCAATCAGCCCCAGCATTTT. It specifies CAWSVSGGGNQPQHF.

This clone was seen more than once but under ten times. Written as DNA, the CDR3 is TGTGCCAGCAGCTTCGGGACAGGGGAGAACATTCAGTACTTC. Amino acid sequence: CASSFGTGENIQYF. V and J are TRBV9 and TRBJ2-4; 10 bases align to TRBD1. V was clipped by 4 bases and J by 7 bases; unmatched bases: 5. The CDR3 is made up of 14 amino acids. CDR1 and CDR2 (germline): SGDLS, YYNGEE.

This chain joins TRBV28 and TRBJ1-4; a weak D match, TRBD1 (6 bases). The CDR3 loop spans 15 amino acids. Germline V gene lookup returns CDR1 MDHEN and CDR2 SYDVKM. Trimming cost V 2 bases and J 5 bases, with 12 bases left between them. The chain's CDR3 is CASSLGGSLNEKLFF. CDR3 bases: TGTGCCAGCAGTTTAGGGGGCAGCCTAAATGAAAAACTGTTTTTT.

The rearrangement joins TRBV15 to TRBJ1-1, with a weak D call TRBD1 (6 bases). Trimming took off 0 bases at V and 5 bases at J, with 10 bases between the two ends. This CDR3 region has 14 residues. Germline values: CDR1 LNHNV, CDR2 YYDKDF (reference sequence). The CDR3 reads CATSRDRGGTEAFF. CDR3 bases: TGTGCCACCAGCAGAGACAGGGGAGGGACTGAAGCTTTCTTT.

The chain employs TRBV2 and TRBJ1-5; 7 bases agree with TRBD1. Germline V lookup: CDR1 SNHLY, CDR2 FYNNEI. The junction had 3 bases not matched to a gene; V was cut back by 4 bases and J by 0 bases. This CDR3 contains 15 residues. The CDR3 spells CASSGTGDSNQPQHF. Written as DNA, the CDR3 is TGTGCCAGCAGTGGGACAGGAGATAGCAATCAGCCCCAGCATTTT.

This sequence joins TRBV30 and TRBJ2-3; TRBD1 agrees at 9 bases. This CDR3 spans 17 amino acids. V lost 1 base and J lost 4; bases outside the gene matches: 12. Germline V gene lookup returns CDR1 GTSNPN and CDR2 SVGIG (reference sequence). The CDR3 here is CAWSGRPGTGISDTQYF. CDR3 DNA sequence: TGTGCCTGGAGTGGGCGGCCCGGGACAGGGATTTCAGATACGCAGTATTTT.

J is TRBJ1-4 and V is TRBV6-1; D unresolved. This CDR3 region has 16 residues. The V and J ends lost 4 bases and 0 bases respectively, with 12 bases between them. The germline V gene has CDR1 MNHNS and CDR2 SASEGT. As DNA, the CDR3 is TGTGCCAGCAGTGCATACCGACGAGCAACTAATGAAAAACTGTTTTTT. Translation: CASSAYRRATNEKLFF.

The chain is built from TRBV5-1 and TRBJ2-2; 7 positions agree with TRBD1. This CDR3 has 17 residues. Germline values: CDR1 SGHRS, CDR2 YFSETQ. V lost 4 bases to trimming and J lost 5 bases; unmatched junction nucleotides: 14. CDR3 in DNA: TGCGCCAGCAGCCCACAGACAGGGCTCCTAGATACCGGGGAGCTGTTTTTT. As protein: CASSPQTGLLDTGELFF. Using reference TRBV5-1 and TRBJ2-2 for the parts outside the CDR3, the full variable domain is KAGVTQTPRYLIKTRGQQVTLSCSPISGHRSVSWYQQTPGQGLQFLFEYFSETQRNKGNFPGRFSGRQFSNSRSEMNVSTLELGDSALYLCASSPQTGLLDTGELFFGEGSRLTVL.

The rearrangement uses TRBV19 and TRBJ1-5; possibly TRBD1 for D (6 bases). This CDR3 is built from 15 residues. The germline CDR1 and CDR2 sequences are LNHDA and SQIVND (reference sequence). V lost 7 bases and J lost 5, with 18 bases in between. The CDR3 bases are TGTGCCAGTACTTTGATGGGGGGCGCAGATCAGCCCCAGCATTTT. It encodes CASTLMGGADQPQHF.

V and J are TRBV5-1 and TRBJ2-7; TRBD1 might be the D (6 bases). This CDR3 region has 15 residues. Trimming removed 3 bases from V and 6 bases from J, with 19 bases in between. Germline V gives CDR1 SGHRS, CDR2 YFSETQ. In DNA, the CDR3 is TGCGCCAGCAGCTCAGGGGATGGCAGGGGCTGCGAGCAGTACGTC. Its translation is CASSSGDGRGCEQYV.

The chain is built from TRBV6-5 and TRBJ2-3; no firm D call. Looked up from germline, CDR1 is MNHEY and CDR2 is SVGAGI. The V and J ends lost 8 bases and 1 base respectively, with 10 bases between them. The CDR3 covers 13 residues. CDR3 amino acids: CASRAGGTDTQYF. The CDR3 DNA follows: TGTGCCAGCCGGGCAGGAGGCACAGATACGCAGTATTTT.

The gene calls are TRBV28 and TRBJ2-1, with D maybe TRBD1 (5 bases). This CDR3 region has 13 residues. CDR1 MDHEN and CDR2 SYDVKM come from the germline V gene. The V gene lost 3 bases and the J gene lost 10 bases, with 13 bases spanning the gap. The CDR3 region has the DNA TGTGCCAGCAGTTTGGGGCCCCGCGAGGAGCAGTTCTTC. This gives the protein CASSLGPREEQFF.

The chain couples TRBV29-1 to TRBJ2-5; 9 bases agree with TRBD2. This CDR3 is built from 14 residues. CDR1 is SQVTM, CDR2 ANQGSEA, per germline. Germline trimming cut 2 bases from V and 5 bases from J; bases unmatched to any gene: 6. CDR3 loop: CSVELWTSVETQYF. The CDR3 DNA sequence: TGCAGCGTTGAACTCTGGACTAGCGTTGAGACCCAGTACTTC.

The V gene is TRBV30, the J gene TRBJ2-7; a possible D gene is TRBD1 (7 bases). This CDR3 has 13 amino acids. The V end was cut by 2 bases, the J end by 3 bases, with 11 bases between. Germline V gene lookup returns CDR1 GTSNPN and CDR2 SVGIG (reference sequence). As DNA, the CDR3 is TGTGCCTGGAGTTCGGGGGACAGCTACGAGCAGTACTTC. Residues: CAWSSGDSYEQYF.

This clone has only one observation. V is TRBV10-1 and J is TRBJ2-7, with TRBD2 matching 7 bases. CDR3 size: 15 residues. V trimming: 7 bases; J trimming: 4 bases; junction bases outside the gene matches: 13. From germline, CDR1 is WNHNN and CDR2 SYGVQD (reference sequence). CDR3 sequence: CASIECQLAEYEQYF. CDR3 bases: TGCGCCAGCATAGAGTGTCAGCTAGCGGAGTACGAGCAGTACTTC.

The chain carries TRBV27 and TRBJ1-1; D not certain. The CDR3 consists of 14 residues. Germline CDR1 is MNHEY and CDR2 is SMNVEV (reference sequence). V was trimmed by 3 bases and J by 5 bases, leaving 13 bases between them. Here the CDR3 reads CASSLREGGTEAFF. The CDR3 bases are TGTGCCAGCAGTTTGAGAGAGGGAGGAACTGAAGCTTTCTTT.

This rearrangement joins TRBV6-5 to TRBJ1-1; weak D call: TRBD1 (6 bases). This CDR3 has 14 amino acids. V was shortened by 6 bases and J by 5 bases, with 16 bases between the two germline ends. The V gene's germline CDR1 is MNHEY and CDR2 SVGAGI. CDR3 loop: CASRPGVGWTEAFF. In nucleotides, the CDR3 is TGTGCCAGCAGACCAGGGGTGGGATGGACTGAAGCTTTCTTT.

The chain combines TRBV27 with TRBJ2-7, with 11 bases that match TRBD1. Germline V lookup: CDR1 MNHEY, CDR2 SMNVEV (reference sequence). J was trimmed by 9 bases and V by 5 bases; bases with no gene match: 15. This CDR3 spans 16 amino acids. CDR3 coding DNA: TGTGCCAGCAGTGGGGGACAGGGGGACAGTAAGGGTGTGCAGTACGTC. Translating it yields CASSGGQGDSKGVQYV.

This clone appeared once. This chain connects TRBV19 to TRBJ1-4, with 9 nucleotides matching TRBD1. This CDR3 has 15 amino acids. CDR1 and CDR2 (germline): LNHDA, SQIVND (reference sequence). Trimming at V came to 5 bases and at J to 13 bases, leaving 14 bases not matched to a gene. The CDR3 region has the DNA TGTGCCAGTAGTGATCCGGGACAGGGTCCCTCTGGACTGTTTTTT. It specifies CASSDPGQGPSGLFF.

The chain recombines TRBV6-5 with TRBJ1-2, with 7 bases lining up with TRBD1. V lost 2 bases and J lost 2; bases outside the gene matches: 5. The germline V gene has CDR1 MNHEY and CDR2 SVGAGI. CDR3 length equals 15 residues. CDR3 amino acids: CASSYAGTENYGYTF. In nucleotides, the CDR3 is TGTGCCAGCAGTTACGCCGGGACAGAAAACTATGGCTACACCTTC.

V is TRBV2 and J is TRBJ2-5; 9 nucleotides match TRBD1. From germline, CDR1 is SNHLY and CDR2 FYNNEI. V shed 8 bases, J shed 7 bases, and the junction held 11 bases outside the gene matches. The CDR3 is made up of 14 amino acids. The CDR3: CASGPRTGDGTQYF. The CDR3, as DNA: TGTGCCAGCGGCCCCCGGACAGGGGACGGGACCCAGTACTTC.

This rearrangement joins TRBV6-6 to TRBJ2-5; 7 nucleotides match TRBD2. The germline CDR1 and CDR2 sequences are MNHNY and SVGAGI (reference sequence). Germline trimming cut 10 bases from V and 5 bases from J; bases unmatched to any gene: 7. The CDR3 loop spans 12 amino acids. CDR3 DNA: TGTGCCACCAAGGGGAGGGAGGAGACCCAGTACTTC. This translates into CATKGREETQYF.

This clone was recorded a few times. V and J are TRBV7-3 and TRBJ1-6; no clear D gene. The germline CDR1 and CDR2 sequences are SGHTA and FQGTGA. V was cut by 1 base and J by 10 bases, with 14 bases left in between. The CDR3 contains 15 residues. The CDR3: CASSLNPGIGSPLHF. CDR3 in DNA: TGTGCCAGCAGCTTAAACCCGGGGATAGGGTCACCCCTCCACTTT.

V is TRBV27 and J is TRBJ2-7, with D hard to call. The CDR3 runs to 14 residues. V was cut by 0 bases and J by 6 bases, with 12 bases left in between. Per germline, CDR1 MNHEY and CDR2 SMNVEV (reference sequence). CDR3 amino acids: CASSLSSGVGEQYV. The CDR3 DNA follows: TGTGCCAGCAGTTTATCAAGTGGAGTGGGCGAGCAGTACGTC.

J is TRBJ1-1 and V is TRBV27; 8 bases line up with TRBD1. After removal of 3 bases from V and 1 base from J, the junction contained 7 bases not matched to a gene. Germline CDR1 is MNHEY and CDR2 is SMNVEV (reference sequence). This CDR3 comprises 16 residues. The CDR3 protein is CASSFGRGPTNTEAFF. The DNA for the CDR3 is TGTGCCAGCAGTTTCGGCAGGGGGCCTACGAACACTGAAGCTTTCTTT.

The CDR3 DNA sequence: TGCGCCAGCAGCTCCGGACAGGGAGAGACCCAGTACTTC. It yields the protein CASSSGQGETQYF. The chain carries TRBV5-1 and TRBJ2-5; 8 bases align to TRBD1. CDR3 size: 13 residues. CDR1 is SGHRS, CDR2 YFSETQ, per germline. V lost 3 bases to trimming and J lost 4 bases; unmatched junction nucleotides: 2.

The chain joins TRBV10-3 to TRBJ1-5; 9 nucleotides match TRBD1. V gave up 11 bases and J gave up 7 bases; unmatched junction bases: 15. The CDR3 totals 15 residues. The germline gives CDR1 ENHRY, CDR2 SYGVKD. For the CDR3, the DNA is TGTGCCTCTAGATTTGGACAGGGGTTGGGACAGCCCCAGCATTTT. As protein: CASRFGQGLGQPQHF.